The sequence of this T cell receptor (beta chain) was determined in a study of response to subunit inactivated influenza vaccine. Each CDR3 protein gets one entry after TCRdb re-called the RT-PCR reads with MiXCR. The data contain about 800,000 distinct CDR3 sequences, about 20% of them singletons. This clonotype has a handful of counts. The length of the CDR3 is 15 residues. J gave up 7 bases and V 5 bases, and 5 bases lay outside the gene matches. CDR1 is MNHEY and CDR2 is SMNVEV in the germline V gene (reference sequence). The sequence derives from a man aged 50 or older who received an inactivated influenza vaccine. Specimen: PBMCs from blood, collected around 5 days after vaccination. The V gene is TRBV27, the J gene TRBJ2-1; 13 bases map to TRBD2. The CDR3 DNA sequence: TGTGCCAGCAGTACTAGCGGGAGGGCCGGAAATGAGCAGTTCTTC. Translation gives CASSTSGRAGNEQFF.